This is a list of T cell receptor beta chains from one sample in a study of identical twins. One entry per CDR3 protein, called by TCRdb with MiXCR from the 5' RACE reads. The sample shows 600,000 to 850,000 distinct CDR3 sequences, about 20% of them seen only once. These data are also associated with another study on T cells expressing NK-cell markers.

What was sequenced was PBMCs. The receptors were gathered from a woman between 18 and 29 years old in good health. Each CDR3 is given with its conserved first and last residue. The D gene is left open where the match is weak. Size is stated for part of the rows, as once, few or many counts, or as a class when the clone is expanded.

V	D	J	size	CDR3	DNA
TRBV12-3/TRBV12-4	TRBD1	TRBJ1-4	.	CASSSGTVHEKLFF	TGTGCCAGCAGTTCCGGGACAGTTCATGAAAAACTGTTTTTT
TRBV5-6	TRBD2	TRBJ2-1	few	CASSLGLAADEQFF	TGTGCCAGCAGCTTGGGACTAGCGGCCGATGAGCAGTTCTTC
TRBV11-2	.	TRBJ1-1	.	CASSLVRWGDTEAFF	TGTGCCAGCAGCTTAGTCCGATGGGGGGACACTGAAGCTTTCTTT
TRBV12-3/TRBV12-4	.	TRBJ1-1	many	CASDILGGALNTEAFF	TGTGCCAGCGATATCCTGGGGGGGGCCCTAAACACTGAAGCTTTCTTT
TRBV9	.	TRBJ2-7	.	CASSSSSLEQYF	TGTGCCAGCAGCTCCTCCTCTCTCGAGCAGTACTTC
TRBV18	.	TRBJ2-7	.	CASSPSTWSEQYF	TGTGCCAGCTCACCCTCAACGTGGAGCGAGCAGTACTTC
TRBV6-2/TRBV6-3	.	TRBJ2-2	few	CASSYGPGTGELFF	TGTGCCAGCAGTTACGGTCCAGGGACCGGGGAGCTGTTTTTT
TRBV19	TRBD1	TRBJ1-1	few	CASKWGQGSTEAFF	TGTGCATCCAAGTGGGGACAGGGGAGCACTGAAGCTTTCTTT
TRBV20-1	.	TRBJ2-3	.	CSASNYGEDTQYF	TGCAGTGCTAGTAATTATGGAGAAGATACGCAGTATTTT
TRBV3-1	TRBD2	TRBJ2-7	.	CASSQDSTRGRTEQYF	TGTGCCAGCAGCCAAGATTCTACCCGCGGGAGAACTGAGCAGTACTTC
TRBV7-9	.	TRBJ2-5	.	CASSLAMERQQETQYF	TGTGCCAGCAGCTTAGCGATGGAACGGCAGCAAGAGACCCAGTACTTC
TRBV5-4	.	TRBJ1-1	.	CASTGRENTEAFF	TGTGCCAGCACCGGGAGGGAGAACACTGAAGCTTTCTTT
TRBV5-1	TRBD2	TRBJ2-1	few	CASSLASGIGMNEQFF	TGCGCCAGCAGCTTGGCTAGCGGGATAGGTATGAATGAGCAGTTCTTC
TRBV19	TRBD1	TRBJ1-2	.	CASRQGNYGYTF	TGTGCCAGTAGACAGGGGAACTATGGCTACACCTTC
TRBV12-3/TRBV12-4	.	TRBJ1-6	.	CASSIQGPPLHF	TGTGCCAGCAGTATACAGGGTCCACCCCTCCACTTT
TRBV20-1	.	TRBJ1-1	.	CSARAGTANTEAFF	TGCAGTGCTAGAGCTGGGACGGCGAACACTGAAGCTTTCTTT
TRBV12-3/TRBV12-4	.	TRBJ2-7	many	CASSLGREQYF	TGTGCCAGCAGTTTGGGTAGAGAGCAGTACTTC
TRBV18	.	TRBJ2-7	many	CASSPPSGASYEQYF	TGTGCCAGCTCACCACCCTCAGGGGCCAGCTACGAGCAGTACTTC
TRBV7-9	.	TRBJ1-2	.	CASRQGQNGYTF	TGTGCCAGCCGGCAGGGGCAAAATGGCTACACCTTC
TRBV7-8	.	TRBJ1-5	.	CASSLVLTQPQHF	TGTGCCAGCAGCTTAGTGTTAACTCAGCCCCAGCATTTT
TRBV18	TRBD1	TRBJ2-5	once	CASSPRQTPGGQYF	TGTGCCAGCTCACCACGGCAGACCCCAGGGGGCCAGTACTTC
TRBV29-1	.	TRBJ1-1	few	CSVAGPMNTEAFF	TGCAGCGTTGCTGGACCCATGAACACTGAAGCTTTCTTT
TRBV7-2	TRBD1	TRBJ2-1	few	CASSRYGTAPGDEQFF	TGTGCCAGCAGCAGATACGGGACAGCGCCTGGCGATGAGCAGTTCTTC
TRBV6-5	.	TRBJ2-3	.	CASSYVSGEDTQYF	TGTGCCAGCAGTTACGTCTCAGGGGAAGATACGCAGTATTTT
TRBV10-3	.	TRBJ2-7	.	CAIRKEGYEQYF	TGTGCCATCCGGAAAGAGGGCTACGAGCAGTACTTC
TRBV12-3/TRBV12-4	.	TRBJ2-3	.	CASSLATIVTDTQYF	TGTGCCAGCAGTTTGGCAACAATAGTCACAGATACGCAGTATTTT
TRBV29-1	.	TRBJ1-2	few	CSVEEQDHRNYGYTF	TGCAGCGTTGAAGAACAGGACCACCGGAACTATGGCTACACCTTC
TRBV15	TRBD1	TRBJ2-7	.	CATSPRRVGGRYEQYF	TGTGCCACCAGCCCACGGCGGGTAGGGGGCCGGTACGAGCAGTACTTC